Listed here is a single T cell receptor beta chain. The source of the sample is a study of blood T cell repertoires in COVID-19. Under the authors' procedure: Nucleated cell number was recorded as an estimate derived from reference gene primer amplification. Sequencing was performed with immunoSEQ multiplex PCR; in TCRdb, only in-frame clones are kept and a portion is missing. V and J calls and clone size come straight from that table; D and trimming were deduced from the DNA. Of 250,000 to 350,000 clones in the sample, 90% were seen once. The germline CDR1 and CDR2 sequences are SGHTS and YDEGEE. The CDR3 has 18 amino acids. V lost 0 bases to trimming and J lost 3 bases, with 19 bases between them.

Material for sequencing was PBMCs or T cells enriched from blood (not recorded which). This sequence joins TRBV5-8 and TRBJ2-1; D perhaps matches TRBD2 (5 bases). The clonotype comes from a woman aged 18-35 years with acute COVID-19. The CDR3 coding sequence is TGTGCCAGCAGCTTGGTGCTCCGGGAATCGAGCCTCTACAATGAGCAGTTCTTC. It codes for CASSLVLRESSLYNEQFF.